This TCR beta chain was observed in a study of a mutant IDH1 vaccine in newly diagnosed glioma. Overall study context: Before enrollment, the patients had been treated with radiotherapy alone, temozolomide alone, or both together. Most of them had received both.

Study-wide results and limits: There seemed to be no relation between pseudoprogression and changes in top peripheral T cell clonotypes.

In the case of this clone: What it binds is not known.

Time point of the sample: week 35, safety follow-up. The vaccine gave 300 ug of a 20-mer mutant IDH1 peptide subcutaneously per dose. Patients came in for eight vaccinations, in weeks 1, 3, 5, 7, 11, 15, 19 and 23. Libraries were prepared by immunoSEQ multiplex PCR; TCRdb keeps only in-frame clonotypes and omits some of them. The data hold 40,000 to 55,000 clones, with roughly 80% observed a single time. From germline, CDR1 is MNHEY and CDR2 SVGAGI. Trimming cost V 2 bases and J 1 base, with 15 bases left between them. The CDR3 length is 16 residues. The TCR originated in a man aged 40-50 years with glioma. This chain joins TRBV6-5 and TRBJ2-7, with a weak D call TRBD2 (5 bases). The sample in question was PBMCs, obtained from a glioma patient whose treatment included an IDH1 peptide vaccine. The CDR3 nucleotides read TGTGCCAGCAGTTACCGAGGAGGAAGCCCATCCTACGAGCAGTACTTC. Its translation: CASSYRGGSPSYEQYF.